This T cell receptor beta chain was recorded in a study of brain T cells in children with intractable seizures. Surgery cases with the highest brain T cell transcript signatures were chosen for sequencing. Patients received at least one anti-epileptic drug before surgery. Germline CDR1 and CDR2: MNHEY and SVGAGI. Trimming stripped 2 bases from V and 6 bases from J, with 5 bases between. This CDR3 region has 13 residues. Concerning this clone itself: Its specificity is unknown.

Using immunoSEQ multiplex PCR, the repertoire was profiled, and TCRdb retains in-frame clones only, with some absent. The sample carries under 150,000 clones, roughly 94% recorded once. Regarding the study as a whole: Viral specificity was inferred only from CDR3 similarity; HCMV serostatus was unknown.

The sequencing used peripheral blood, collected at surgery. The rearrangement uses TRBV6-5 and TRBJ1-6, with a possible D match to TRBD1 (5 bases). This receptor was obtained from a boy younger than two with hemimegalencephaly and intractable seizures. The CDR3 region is CASSYDSNSPLHF. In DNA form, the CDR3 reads TGTGCCAGCAGTTACGACAGTAATTCACCCCTCCACTTT.